The clone carrying this T cell receptor beta chain was counted ten times or more. The data were taken from a study of human T cells and chemical hapten exposure. Described time point: patch test 2, 6 weeks after DPC sensitization. Described treatment: therapeutic diphenylcyclopropenone sensitization with weekly scalp DPC. Investigators collected blood before applying each patch test. Via MiXCR, TCRdb re-called the RACE reads, giving one row per CDR3 protein. Counted here are tens of thousands of distinct CDR3 sequences, 10% occurring once; the ten biggest clones make up roughly 2.5%. This material consisted of whole blood, taken in connection with sensitization to the hapten diphenylcyclopropenone (DPC). The source is a woman aged 25-40 years with alopecia areata. Some clones in this sample may be carry-over from other donors' samples.

The CDR3 region is CSVRQGDSNQPQHF. The CDR3 DNA sequence: TGCAGCGTCCGACAGGGGGATAGCAATCAGCCCCAGCATTTT. The chain uses TRBV29-1 and TRBJ1-5, with 9 bases lining up with TRBD1. V lost 6 bases and J lost 0; bases outside the gene matches: 3. This CDR3 region has 14 residues. Germline values: CDR1 SQVTM, CDR2 ANQGSEA.